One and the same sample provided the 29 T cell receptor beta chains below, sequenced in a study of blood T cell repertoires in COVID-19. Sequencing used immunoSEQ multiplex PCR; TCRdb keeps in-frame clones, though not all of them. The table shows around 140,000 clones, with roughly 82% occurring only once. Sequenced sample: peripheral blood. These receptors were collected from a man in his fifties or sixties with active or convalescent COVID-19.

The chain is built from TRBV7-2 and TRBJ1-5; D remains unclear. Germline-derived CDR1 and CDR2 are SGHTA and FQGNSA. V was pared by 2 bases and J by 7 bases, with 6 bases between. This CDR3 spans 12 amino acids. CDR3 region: CASSLLSQPQHF. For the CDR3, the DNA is TGTGCCAGCAGCTTATTGAGCCAGCCCCAGCATTTT.

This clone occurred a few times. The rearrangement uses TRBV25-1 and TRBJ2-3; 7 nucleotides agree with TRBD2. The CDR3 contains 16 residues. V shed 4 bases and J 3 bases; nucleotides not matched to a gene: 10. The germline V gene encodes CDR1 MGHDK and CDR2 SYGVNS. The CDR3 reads CASSGGGSGSTDTQYF. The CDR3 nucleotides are TGTGCCAGCAGTGGGGGGGGTAGCGGGTCTACAGATACGCAGTATTTT.

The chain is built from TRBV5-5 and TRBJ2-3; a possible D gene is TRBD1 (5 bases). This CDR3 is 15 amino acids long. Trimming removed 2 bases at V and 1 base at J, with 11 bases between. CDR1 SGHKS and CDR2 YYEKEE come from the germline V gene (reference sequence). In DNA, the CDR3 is TGTGCCAGCAGCTTTAGCTGGGGCGGCACAGATACGCAGTATTTT. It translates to CASSFSWGGTDTQYF.

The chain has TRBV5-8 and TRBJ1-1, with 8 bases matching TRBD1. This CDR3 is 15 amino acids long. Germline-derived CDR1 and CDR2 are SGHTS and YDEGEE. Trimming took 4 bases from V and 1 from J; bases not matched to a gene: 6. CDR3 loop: CASSRGDRSNTEAFF. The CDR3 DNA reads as TGTGCCAGCAGCCGCGGGGACAGGTCGAACACTGAAGCTTTCTTT.

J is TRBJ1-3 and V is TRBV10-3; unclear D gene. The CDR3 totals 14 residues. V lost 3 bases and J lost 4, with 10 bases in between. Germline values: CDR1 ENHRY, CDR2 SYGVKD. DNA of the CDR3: TGTGCCATCAGTGAACCGACTAGGGGAAACACCATATATTTT. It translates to CAISEPTRGNTIYF.

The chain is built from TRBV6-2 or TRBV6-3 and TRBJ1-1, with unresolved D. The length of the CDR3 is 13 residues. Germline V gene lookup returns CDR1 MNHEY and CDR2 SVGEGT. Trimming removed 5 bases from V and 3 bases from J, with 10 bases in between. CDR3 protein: CASSPYKDTEAFF. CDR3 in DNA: TGTGCCAGCAGTCCGTACAAAGACACTGAAGCTTTCTTT.

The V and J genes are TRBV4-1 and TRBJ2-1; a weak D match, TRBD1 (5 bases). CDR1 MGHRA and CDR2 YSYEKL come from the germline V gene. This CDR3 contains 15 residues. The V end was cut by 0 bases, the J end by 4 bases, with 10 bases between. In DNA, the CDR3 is TGCGCCAGCAGCCAAGATAATGGGGCTTACAATGAGCAGTTCTTC. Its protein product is CASSQDNGAYNEQFF.

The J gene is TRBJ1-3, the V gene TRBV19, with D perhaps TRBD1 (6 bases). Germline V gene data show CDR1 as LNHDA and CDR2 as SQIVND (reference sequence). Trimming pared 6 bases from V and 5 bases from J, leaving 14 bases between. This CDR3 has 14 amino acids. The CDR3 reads CASRQGGSRNTIYF. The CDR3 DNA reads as TGTGCCAGTAGACAGGGAGGGAGCCGAAACACCATATATTTT. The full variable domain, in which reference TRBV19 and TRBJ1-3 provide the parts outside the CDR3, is DGGITQSPKYLFRKEGQNVTLSCEQNLNHDAMYWYRQDPGQGLRLIYYSQIVNDFQKGDIAEGYSVSREKKESFPLTVTSAQKNPTAFYLCASRQGGSRNTIYFGEGSWLTVV.

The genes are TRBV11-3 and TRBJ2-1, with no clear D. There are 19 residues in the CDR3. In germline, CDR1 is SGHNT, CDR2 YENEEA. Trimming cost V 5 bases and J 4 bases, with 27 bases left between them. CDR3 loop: CASSPRRILRGLLYNEQFF. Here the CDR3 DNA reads TGTGCCAGCAGCCCGAGACGGATACTTCGCGGCCTTTTATACAATGAGCAGTTCTTC.

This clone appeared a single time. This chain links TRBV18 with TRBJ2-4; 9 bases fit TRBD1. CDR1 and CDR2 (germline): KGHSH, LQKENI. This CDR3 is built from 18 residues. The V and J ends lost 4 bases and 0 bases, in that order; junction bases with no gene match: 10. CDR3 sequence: CASSLSVGQGLAKNIQYF. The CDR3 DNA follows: TGTGCCAGCTCACTATCCGTGGGACAGGGACTAGCCAAAAACATTCAGTACTTC.

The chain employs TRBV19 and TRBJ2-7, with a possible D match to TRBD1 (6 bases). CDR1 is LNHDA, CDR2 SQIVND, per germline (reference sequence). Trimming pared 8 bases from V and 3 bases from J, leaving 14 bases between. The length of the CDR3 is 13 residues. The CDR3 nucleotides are TGTGCCAGTCAGACCGCGACAGGCTACGAGCAGTACGTC. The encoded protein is CASQTATGYEQYV.

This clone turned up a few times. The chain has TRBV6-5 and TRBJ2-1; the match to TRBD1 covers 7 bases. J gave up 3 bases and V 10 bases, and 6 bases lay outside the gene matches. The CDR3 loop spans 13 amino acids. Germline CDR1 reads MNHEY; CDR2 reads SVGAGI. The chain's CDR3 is CANRDSLYNEQFF. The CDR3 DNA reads TGTGCCAACCGGGACAGCCTCTACAATGAGCAGTTCTTC.

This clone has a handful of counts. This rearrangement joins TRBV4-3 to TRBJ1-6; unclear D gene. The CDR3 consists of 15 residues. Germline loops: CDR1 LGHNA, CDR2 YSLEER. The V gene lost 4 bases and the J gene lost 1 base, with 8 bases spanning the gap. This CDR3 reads CASSRTVSYNSPLHF. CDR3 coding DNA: TGCGCCAGCAGCCGTACAGTATCCTATAATTCACCCCTCCACTTT.

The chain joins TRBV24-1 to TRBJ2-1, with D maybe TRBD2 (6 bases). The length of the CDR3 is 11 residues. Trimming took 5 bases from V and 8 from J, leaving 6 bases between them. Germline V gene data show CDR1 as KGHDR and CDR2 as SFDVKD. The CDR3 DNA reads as TGTGCCACCAGTGCGGGAGATGAGCAGTTCTTC. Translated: CATSAGDEQFF.

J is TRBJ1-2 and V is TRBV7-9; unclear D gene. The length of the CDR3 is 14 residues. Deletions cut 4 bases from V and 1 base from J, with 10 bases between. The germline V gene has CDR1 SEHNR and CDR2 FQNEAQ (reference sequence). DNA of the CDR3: TGTGCCAGCAGCTCCGGGGATAATAACTATGGCTACACCTTC. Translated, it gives CASSSGDNNYGYTF.

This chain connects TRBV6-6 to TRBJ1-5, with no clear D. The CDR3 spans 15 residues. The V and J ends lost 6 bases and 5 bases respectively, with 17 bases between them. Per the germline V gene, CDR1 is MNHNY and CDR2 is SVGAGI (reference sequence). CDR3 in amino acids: CASSPQDGVHQPQHF. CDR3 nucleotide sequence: TGTGCCAGCAGCCCCCAAGACGGAGTGCATCAGCCCCAGCATTTT.

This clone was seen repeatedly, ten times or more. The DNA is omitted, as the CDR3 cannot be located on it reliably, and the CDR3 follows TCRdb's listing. CDR3 loop: CASSSGFPGQDVLGYTF. The genes are TRBV19 and TRBJ1-2; TRBD1, the table's D call, was not compared with the DNA. Germline V gene lookup returns CDR1 LNHDA and CDR2 SQIVND (reference sequence). The CDR3 totals 17 residues, both ends included.

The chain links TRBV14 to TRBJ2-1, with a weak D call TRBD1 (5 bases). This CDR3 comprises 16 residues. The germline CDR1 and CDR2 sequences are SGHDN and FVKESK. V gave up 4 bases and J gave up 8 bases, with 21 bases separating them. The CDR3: CASSLTIQVGQYEQFF. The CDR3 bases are TGTGCCAGCAGCCTCACTATACAGGTGGGGCAATATGAGCAGTTCTTC.

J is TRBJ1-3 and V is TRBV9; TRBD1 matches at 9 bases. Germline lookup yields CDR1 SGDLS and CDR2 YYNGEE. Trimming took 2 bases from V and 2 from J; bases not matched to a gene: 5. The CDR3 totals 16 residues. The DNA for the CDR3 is TGTGCCAGCAGCGTTGGGACAGGGCAGGCTGGAAACACCATATATTTT. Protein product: CASSVGTGQAGNTIYF.

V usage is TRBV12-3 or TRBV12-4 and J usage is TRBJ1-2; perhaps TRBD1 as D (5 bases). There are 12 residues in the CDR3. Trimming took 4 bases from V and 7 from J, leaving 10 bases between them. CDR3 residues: CASSSQGGGYTF. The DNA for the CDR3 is TGTGCCAGCAGTTCTCAGGGTGGTGGCTACACCTTC.

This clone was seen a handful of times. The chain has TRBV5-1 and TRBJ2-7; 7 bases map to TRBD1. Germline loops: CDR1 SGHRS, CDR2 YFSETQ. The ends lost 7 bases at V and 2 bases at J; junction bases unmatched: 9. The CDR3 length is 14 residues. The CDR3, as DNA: TGCGCCAGCGGACGGGACAGCGGAACCTACGAGCAGTACTTC. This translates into CASGRDSGTYEQYF.

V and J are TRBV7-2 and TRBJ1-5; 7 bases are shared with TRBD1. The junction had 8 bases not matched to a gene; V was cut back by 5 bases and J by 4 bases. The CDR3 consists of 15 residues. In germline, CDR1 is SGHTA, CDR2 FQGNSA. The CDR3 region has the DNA TGTGCCAGCAGCCGGGCAGGGGGTATGAATCAGCCCCAGCATTTT. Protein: CASSRAGGMNQPQHF.

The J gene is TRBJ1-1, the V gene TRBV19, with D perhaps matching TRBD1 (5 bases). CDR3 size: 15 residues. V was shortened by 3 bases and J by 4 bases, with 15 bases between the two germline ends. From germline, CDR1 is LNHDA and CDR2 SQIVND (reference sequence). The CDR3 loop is CASSILRAGSTEAFF. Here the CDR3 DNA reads TGTGCCAGTAGTATCCTCAGGGCAGGAAGCACTGAAGCTTTCTTT. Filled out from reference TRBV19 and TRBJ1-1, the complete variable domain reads DGGITQSPKYLFRKEGQNVTLSCEQNLNHDAMYWYRQDPGQGLRLIYYSQIVNDFQKGDIAEGYSVSREKKESFPLTVTSAQKNPTAFYLCASSILRAGSTEAFFGQGTRLTVV.

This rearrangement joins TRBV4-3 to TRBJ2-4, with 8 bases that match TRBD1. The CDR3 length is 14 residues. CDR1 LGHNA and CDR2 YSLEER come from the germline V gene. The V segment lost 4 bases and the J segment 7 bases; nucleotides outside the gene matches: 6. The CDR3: CASSPGGVTNIQYF. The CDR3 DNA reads TGCGCCAGCAGCCCAGGGGGCGTAACGAACATTCAGTACTTC.

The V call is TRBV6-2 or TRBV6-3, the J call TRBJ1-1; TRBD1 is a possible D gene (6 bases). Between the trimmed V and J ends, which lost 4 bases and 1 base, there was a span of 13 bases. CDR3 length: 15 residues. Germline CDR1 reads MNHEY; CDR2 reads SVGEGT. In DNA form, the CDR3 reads TGTGCCAGCAGTTGGCGGACAGCTTCGAACACTGAAGCTTTCTTT. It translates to CASSWRTASNTEAFF.

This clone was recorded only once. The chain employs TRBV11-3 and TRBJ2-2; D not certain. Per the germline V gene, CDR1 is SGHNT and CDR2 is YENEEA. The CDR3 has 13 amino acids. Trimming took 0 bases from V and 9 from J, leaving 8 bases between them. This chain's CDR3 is CASSLDEDRELFF. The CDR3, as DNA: TGTGCCAGCAGCTTAGATGAGGATCGGGAGCTGTTTTTT.

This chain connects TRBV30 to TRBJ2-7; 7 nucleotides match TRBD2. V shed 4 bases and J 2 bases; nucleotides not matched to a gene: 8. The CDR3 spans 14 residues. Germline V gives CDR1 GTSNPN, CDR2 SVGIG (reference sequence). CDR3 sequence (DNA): TGTGCCTGGACTAAGCGGGGCGAAGCCTACGAGCAGTACTTC. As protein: CAWTKRGEAYEQYF.

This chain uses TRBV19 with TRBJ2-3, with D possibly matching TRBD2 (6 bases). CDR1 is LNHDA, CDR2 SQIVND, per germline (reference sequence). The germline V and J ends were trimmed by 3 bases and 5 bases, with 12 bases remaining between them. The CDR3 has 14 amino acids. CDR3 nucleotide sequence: TGTGCCAGTAGTATCCCGGGAGTGGGAGATACGCAGTATTTT. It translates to CASSIPGVGDTQYF.

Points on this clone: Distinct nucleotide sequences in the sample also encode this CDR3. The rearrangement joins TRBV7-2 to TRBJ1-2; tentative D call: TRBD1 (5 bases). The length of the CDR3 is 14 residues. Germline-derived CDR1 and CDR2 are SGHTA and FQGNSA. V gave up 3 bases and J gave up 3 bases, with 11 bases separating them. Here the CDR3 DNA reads TGTGCCAGCAGCTTTAACCAGGGTGACTATGGCTACACCTTC. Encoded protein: CASSFNQGDYGYTF.